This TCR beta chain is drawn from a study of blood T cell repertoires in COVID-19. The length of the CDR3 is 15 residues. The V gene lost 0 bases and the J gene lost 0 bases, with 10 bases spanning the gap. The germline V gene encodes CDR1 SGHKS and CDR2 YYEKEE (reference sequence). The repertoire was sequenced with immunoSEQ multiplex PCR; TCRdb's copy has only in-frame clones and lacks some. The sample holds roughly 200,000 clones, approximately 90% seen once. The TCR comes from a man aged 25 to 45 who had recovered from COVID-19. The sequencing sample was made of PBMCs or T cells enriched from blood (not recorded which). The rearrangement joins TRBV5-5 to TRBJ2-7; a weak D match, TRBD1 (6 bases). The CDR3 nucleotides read TGTGCCAGCAGCTTGGGTGGGACAAGCTCCTACGAGCAGTACTTC. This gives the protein CASSLGGTSSYEQYF.